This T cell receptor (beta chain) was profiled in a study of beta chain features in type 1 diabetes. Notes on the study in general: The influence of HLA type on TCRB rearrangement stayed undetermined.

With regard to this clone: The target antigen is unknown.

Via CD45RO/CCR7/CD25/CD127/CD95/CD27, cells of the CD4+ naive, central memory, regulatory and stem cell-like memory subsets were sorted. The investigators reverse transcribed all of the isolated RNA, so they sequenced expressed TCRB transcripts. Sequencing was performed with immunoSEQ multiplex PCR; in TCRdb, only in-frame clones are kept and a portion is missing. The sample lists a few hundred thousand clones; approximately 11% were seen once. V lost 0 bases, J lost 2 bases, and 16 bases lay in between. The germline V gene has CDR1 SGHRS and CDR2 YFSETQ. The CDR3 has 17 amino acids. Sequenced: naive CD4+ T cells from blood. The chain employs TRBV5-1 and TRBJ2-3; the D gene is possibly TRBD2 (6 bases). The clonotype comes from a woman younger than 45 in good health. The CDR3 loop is CASSLGRRGVPTDTQYF. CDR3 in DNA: TGCGCCAGCAGCTTGGGACGTCGCGGGGTACCCACAGATACGCAGTATTTT.